This T cell receptor (beta chain) was identified during a study of blood T cells in healthy people across ages. Broader study findings: Roughly linear age-related decline in beta diversity appeared, significant by age 40.

The CDR3 length is 15 residues. Germline CDR1 SEHNR, CDR2 FQNEAQ (reference sequence). To note about this clonotype: Antigen unknown.

Alongside a J-beta primer mix, a sample-barcoded 5' primer served in a second PCR lasting about 7 to 12 cycles. One entry per CDR3 protein, called by TCRdb with MiXCR from the 5' RACE reads. The table has about 630,000 distinct CDR3 sequences, around 21% seen once. The genes are TRBV7-9 and TRBJ2-5, with TRBD2 identical over 11 bases. The J call is doubtful: the DNA matches TRBJ2-1 better. The sample comprised blood. The receptor was isolated from a man between 65 and 79 years old in good health. As DNA, the CDR3 is TGTGCCAGCAGCCAAACTAGCGGGAGTATCTATGAGCAGTTCTTC. Amino acids: CASSQTSGSIYEQFF.